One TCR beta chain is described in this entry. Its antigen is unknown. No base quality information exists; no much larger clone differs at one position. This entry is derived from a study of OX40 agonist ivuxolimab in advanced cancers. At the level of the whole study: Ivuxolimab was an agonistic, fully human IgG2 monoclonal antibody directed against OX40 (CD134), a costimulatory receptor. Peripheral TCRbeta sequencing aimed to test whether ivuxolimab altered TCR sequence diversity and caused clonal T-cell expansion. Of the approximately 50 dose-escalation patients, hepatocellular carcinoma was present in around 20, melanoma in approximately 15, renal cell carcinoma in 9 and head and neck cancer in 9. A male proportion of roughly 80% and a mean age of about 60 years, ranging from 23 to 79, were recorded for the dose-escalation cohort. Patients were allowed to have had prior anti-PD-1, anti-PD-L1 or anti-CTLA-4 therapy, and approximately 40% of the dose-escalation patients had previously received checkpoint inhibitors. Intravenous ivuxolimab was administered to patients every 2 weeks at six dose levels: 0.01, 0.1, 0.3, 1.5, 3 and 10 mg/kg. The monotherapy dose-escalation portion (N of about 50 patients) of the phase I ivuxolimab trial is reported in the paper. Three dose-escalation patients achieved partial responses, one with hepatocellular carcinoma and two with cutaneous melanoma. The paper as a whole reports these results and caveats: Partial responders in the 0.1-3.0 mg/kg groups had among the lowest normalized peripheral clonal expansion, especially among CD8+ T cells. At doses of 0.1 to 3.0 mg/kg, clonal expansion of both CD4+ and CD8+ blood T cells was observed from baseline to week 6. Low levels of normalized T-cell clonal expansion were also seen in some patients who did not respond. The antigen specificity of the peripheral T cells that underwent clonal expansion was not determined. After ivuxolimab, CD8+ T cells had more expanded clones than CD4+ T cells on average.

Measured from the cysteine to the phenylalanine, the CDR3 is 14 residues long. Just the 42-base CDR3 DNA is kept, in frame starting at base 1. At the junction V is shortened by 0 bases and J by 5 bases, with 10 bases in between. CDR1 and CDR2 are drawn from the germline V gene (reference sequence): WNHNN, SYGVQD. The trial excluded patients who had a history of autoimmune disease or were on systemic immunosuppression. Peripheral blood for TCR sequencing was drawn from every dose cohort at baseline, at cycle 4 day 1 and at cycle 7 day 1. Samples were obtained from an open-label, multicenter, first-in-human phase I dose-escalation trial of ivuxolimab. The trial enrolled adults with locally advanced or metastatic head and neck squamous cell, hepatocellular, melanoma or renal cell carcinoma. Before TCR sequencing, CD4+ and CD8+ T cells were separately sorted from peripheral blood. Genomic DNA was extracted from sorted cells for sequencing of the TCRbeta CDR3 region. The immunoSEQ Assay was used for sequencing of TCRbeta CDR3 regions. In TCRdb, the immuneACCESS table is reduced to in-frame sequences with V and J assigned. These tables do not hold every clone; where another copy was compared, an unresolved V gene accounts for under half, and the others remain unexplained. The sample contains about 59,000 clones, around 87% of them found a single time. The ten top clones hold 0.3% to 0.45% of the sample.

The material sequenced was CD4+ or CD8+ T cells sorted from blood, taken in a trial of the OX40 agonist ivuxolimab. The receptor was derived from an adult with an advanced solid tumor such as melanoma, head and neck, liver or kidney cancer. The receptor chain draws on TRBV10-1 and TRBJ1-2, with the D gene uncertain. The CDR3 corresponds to CASSESYPLYGYTF. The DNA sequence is TGCGCCAGCAGTGAGTCATACCCCCTTTATGGCTACACCTTC.